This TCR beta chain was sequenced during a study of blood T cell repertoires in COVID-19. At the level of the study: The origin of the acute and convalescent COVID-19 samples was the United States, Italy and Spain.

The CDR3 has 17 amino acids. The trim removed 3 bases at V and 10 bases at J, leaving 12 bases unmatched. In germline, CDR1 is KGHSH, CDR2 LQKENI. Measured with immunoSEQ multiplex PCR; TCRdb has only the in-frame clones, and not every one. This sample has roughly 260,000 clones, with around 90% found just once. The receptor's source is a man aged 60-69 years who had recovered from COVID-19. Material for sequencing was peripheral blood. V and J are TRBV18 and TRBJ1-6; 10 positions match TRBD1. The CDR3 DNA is TGTGCCAGCTCACCCGCCGGGACAGGGGCCAAGCGGTCACCCCTCCACTTT. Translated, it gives CASSPAGTGAKRSPLHF.